The T cell receptor beta chain under discussion was sequenced for a study of OX40 agonist ivuxolimab in advanced cancers. Overall study context: Dose-escalation patients suffered from hepatocellular carcinoma, melanoma, renal cell or head and neck cancer. Three patients had partial responses: one hepatocellular carcinoma, two cutaneous melanoma.

The data were produced by immunoSEQ multiplex PCR, yet TCRdb's version contains in-frame clones alone and is incomplete. Among approximately 75,000 clones listed, just under 80% were seen once. Study-wide findings and caveats: Expanded clones tended on average to be more numerous among CD8+ T cells than CD4+.

This clone came up a few times. No antigen is known for it. The CDR3 has 15 amino acids. Trimming removed 3 bases from V and 10 bases from J, with 21 bases in between. CDR1 and CDR2 (germline): KGHSH, LQKENI. This TCR was recovered from an adult with an advanced solid tumor such as melanoma, head and neck, liver or kidney cancer. The material was CD4+ or CD8+ T cells sorted from blood, obtained in a trial of the OX40 agonist ivuxolimab. The chain joins TRBV18 to TRBJ1-2, with TRBD1 as a possible D gene (5 bases). The CDR3 DNA reads TGTGCCAGCTCACCCTGGGCTGGGGCAGATGCTTTCTACACCTTC. Its protein is CASSPWAGADAFYTF.